This TCR beta chain was profiled in a study of Ad26.COV2.S vaccination and SARS-CoV-2 variants. Described treatment: roughly 18 received Ad26.COV2.S at low or high dose, single or two shots; several received placebo; per-sample allocation not given. All samples were drawn on day 63, counting from the first vaccine or placebo injection. The method was immunoSEQ multiplex PCR; TCRdb's version includes in-frame clones alone and lacks a portion of them. The sample shows 300,000 to 350,000 clones, 85% to 90% of them seen only once. Germline V CDR1 and CDR2: SGHRS, YFSETQ. V was clipped by 5 bases and J by 3 bases; unmatched bases: 5. The CDR3 is made up of 14 amino acids.

This receptor was obtained from a person aged 18-60 years who received the Ad26.COV2.S COVID-19 vaccine or a placebo. The chain links TRBV5-1 to TRBJ2-3, with 8 bases that match TRBD2. The sample was peripheral blood, taken in a trial of Ad26.COV2.S vaccine versus placebo. CDR3 residues: CASRGSGKTDTQYF. The DNA for the CDR3 is TGCGCCAGCAGGGGTAGCGGGAAGACAGATACGCAGTATTTT. The whole variable domain, remainder taken from reference TRBV5-1 and TRBJ2-3, is KAGVTQTPRYLIKTRGQQVTLSCSPISGHRSVSWYQQTPGQGLQFLFEYFSETQRNKGNFPGRFSGRQFSNSRSEMNVSTLELGDSALYLCASRGSGKTDTQYFGPGTRLTVL.